This T cell receptor beta chain was captured in a study of Tregs in tolerant kidney transplant recipients. Study-level points and caveats: The most relevant donor-specific Treg TCRbeta repertoire apparently came from expansion with activated donor B cells. No direct test of biological reproducibility was done here.

The junction had 9 bases not matched to a gene; V was cut back by 6 bases and J by 4 bases. This CDR3 is built from 14 residues. From germline, CDR1 is MNHNY and CDR2 SVGAGI (reference sequence). About this clone itself: Antigen: not known.

Produced via immunoSEQ multiplex PCR; TCRdb's table is partial and in-frame only. The profile shows roughly 99,000 clones, roughly 93% of them singletons. CD4+CD25+CD127- Tregs, CD4+CD25- non-Tregs, CD4 and CD8 cells were sorted. The TCR was taken from a human donor who received a combined kidney and bone marrow transplant. The gene calls are TRBV6-6 and TRBJ2-7; TRBD2 agrees at 7 bases. This sample comprised CD4+ T cells from blood, obtained before the transplant. The CDR3 region has the DNA TGTGCCAGCAGCCCCGGGGGGACGCAGTACGAGCAGTACTTC. It codes for CASSPGGTQYEQYF.